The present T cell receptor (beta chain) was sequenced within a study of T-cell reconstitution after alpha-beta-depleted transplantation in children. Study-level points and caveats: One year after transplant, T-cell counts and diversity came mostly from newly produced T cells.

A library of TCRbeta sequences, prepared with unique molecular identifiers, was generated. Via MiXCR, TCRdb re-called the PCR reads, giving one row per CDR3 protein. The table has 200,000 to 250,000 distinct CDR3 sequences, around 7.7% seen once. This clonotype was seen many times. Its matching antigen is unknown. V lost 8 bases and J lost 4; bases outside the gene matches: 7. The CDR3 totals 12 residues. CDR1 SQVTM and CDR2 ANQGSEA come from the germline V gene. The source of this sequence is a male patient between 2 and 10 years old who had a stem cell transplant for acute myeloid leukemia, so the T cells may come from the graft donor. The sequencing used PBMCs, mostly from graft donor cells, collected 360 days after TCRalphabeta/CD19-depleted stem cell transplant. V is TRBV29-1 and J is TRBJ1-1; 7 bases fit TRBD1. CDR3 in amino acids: CSLGGQSTEAFF. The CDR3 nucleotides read TGCAGCCTTGGGGGACAGTCCACTGAAGCTTTCTTT.